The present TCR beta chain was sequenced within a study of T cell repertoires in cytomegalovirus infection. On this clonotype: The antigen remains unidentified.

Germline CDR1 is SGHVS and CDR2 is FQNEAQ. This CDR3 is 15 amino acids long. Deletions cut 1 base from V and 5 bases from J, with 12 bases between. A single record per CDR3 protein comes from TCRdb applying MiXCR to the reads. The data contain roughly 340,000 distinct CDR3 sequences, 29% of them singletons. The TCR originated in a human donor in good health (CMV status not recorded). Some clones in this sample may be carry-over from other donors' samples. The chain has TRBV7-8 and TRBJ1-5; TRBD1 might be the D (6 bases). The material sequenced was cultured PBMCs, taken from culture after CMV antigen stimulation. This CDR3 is CASSLVQGRDQPQHF. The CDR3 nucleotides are TGTGCCAGCAGCTTAGTTCAGGGGCGGGATCAGCCCCAGCATTTT.